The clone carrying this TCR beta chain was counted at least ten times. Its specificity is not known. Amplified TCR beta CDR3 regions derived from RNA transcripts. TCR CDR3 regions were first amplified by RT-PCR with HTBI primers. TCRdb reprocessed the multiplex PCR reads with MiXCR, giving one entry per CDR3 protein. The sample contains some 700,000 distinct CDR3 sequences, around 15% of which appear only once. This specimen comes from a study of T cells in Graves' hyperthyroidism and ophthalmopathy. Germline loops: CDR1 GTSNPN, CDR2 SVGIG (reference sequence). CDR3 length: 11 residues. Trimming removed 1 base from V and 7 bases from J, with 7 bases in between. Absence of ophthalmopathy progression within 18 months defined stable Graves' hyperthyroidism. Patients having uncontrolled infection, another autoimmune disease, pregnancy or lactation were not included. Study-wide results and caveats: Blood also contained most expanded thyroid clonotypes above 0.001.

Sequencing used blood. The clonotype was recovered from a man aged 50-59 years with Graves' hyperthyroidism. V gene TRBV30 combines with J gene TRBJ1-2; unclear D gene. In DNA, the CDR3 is TGTGCCTGGAGTGAAGGTGGTGGCTACACCTTC. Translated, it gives CAWSEGGGYTF.